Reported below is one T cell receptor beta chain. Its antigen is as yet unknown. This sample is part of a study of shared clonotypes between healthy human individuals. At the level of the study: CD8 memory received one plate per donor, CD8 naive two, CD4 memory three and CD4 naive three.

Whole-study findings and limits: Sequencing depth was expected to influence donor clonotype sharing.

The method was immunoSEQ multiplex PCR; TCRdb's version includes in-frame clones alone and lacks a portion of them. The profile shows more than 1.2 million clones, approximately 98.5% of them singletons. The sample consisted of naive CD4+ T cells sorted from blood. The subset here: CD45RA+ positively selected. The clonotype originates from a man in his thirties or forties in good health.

DNA for the CDR3: TGTGCCAGCAGTGCCGGCGGGAGGGCCCTCTACAATGAGCAGTTCTTC. Its protein product is CASSAGGRALYNEQFF. This sequence joins TRBV9 and TRBJ2-1; 9 bases are shared with TRBD2. The CDR3 runs to 16 residues. Germline V gene sequence: CDR1 SGDLS, CDR2 YYNGEE. The ends lost 5 bases at V and 3 bases at J; junction bases unmatched: 9.